Listed below are T cell receptor beta chains from one sample, sequenced in a study of blood T cell repertoires in COVID-19. The data were produced by immunoSEQ multiplex PCR, yet TCRdb's version contains in-frame clones alone and is incomplete. The data show about 220,000 clones, roughly 84% seen once. The specimen was peripheral blood. These receptor sequences come from a woman between 55 and 75 years old with acute or convalescent COVID-19. The CDR3 runs from the conserved cysteine through the conserved F or W. Part of the rows lack a size; the others show once, few, many or a class for expanded clones.

clone_size: -
j_call: TRBJ1-4
cdr3_length: 16
v_call: TRBV30
cdr3_aa: CAWSARRGVLNEKLFF

clone_size: -
j_call: TRBJ1-3
cdr3_length: 15
v_call: TRBV6-5
cdr3_aa: CASKQGLPSGNTIYF

clone_size: -
j_call: TRBJ1-5
cdr3_length: 14
v_call: TRBV6-2/TRBV6-3
cdr3_aa: CASRPPTVLKPQHF

clone_size: -
j_call: TRBJ2-5
cdr3_length: 15
v_call: TRBV10-3
cdr3_aa: CAISESTSGAETQYF

clone_size: -
j_call: TRBJ1-5
cdr3_length: 15
v_call: TRBV2
cdr3_aa: CASSRTGEYDQPQHF

clone_size: -
j_call: TRBJ1-1
cdr3_length: 13
v_call: TRBV6-5
cdr3_aa: CASHLGGNTEAFF

clone_size: -
j_call: TRBJ2-3
cdr3_length: 20
v_call: TRBV2
cdr3_aa: CASRITASGTSGGLTDTQYF

clone_size: -
j_call: TRBJ1-2
cdr3_length: 15
v_call: TRBV6-5
cdr3_aa: CASSIRRGGLYGYTF

clone_size: -
j_call: TRBJ1-2
cdr3_length: 12
v_call: TRBV21-1
cdr3_aa: CASSNNSYGYTF

clone_size: -
j_call: TRBJ2-1
cdr3_length: 16
v_call: TRBV5-1
cdr3_aa: CASSQGTSGGRNEQFF

clone_size: -
j_call: TRBJ1-5
cdr3_length: 12
v_call: TRBV12-5
cdr3_aa: CASGLVVGVGVF

clone_size: once
j_call: TRBJ1-2
cdr3_length: 12
v_call: TRBV30
cdr3_aa: CAWSKMGGGYTF

clone_size: once
j_call: TRBJ2-1
cdr3_length: 16
v_call: TRBV11-2
cdr3_aa: CASSFLGLAGTNEQFF

clone_size: -
j_call: TRBJ1-1
cdr3_length: 15
v_call: TRBV30
cdr3_aa: CAWSVRSLRAAEAFF

clone_size: -
j_call: TRBJ2-1
cdr3_length: 18
v_call: TRBV5-5
cdr3_aa: CASSLGQLATRGSNEQFF

clone_size: few
j_call: TRBJ2-7
cdr3_length: 13
v_call: TRBV2
cdr3_aa: CASRTSGRYEQYF

clone_size: -
j_call: TRBJ1-4
cdr3_length: 15
v_call: TRBV6-1
cdr3_aa: CASSEGQGAGEKLFF

clone_size: -
j_call: TRBJ2-7
cdr3_length: 13
v_call: TRBV13
cdr3_aa: CASSRKGDYEQYF

clone_size: -
j_call: TRBJ1-1
cdr3_length: 15
v_call: TRBV7-8
cdr3_aa: CASSRMITGNTEAFF

clone_size: -
j_call: TRBJ2-5
cdr3_length: 16
v_call: TRBV7-2
cdr3_aa: CASSPTVAGRGETQYF

clone_size: -
j_call: TRBJ1-2
cdr3_length: 15
v_call: TRBV7-8
cdr3_aa: CASSYGTGGFNGYTF

clone_size: -
j_call: TRBJ2-5
cdr3_length: 13
v_call: TRBV29-1
cdr3_aa: CSGGLDAQETQYF

clone_size: -
j_call: TRBJ1-4
cdr3_length: 16
v_call: TRBV6-1
cdr3_aa: CASSGYTGMGDEKLFF

clone_size: -
j_call: TRBJ1-6
cdr3_length: 14
v_call: TRBV19
cdr3_aa: CASRNRVMESPLHF

clone_size: -
j_call: TRBJ1-3
cdr3_length: 13
v_call: TRBV30
cdr3_aa: CAWREIGRNTIYF

clone_size: -
j_call: TRBJ2-3
cdr3_length: 16
v_call: TRBV7-2
cdr3_aa: CASSLLAGGPTDTQYF